One TCR beta chain is described in this entry. Its antigen is currently unknown. The germline gives CDR1 SGHNT, CDR2 YENEEA. This CDR3 is 15 amino acids long. J was trimmed by 6 bases and V by 5 bases; bases with no gene match: 10. The source of the sample is a study of cytomegalovirus exposure and HLA in healthy donors. Study results and limitations: Most subjects' HLA-A and HLA-B alleles were reportedly predicted from TCR beta sequences. Under in vitro conditions, three CMV-associated chains were confirmed as specific for CMV antigens. Association with HLA alleles at 0.05 false discovery rate was found for roughly 17,000 TCR beta sequences in a later analysis.

In the PCR, 60 Vbeta and 13 Jbeta primers were used. The data were produced by immunoSEQ multiplex PCR, yet TCRdb's version contains in-frame clones alone and is incomplete. The profile covers over 70,000 clones, with 77% appearing a single time and approximately 3% taken by the ten largest. There were likely unrecorded immune exposures, though donors were nominally healthy when sampled. The sequenced sample was PBMCs. The genes are TRBV11-3 and TRBJ2-7, with 10 bases fitting TRBD1. This sequence originates from a man aged 50-60 years in good health and CMV-seropositive. In nucleotides, the CDR3 is TGTGCCAGCAGCGACCCCGGGACAGGGGCTCTCGAGCAGTACTTC. Translated, it gives CASSDPGTGALEQYF.